Each of the 32 T cell receptor beta chains below was sequenced from the same sample in a study of CD8 T cells in ankylosing spondylitis. TCRdb re-analysed the 5' RACE reads in MiXCR, keeping a single row per CDR3 protein. The sample lists about 27,000 distinct CDR3 sequences, roughly 7.3% occurring once. The sequenced material came from blood. The receptors were sampled from a male donor with ankylosing spondylitis or in good health (not recorded which).

This clonotype came up a few times. This chain links TRBV11-2 with TRBJ1-4; 10 bases match TRBD1. The germline CDR1 and CDR2 sequences are SGHAT and FQNNGV. Trimming removed 3 bases from V and 7 bases from J; junction bases left unmatched: 8. The CDR3 length is 16 residues. In nucleotides, the CDR3 is TGTGCCAGCAGCTTTATAGGGACAGGGGCCGGTGAAAAACTGTTTTTT. It translates to CASSFIGTGAGEKLFF.

This clonotype was seen only a few times. V and J are TRBV12-3 or TRBV12-4 and TRBJ2-2, with no clear D. The CDR3 runs to 14 residues. The V end was cut by 3 bases, the J end by 4 bases, with 9 bases between. The CDR3 DNA sequence: TGTGCCAGCAGTTTCTCAAGAGCCACCGGGGAGCTGTTTTTT. As protein: CASSFSRATGELFF.

This clonotype was detected ten times or more. V gene TRBV28 combines with J gene TRBJ1-1; 7 bases map to TRBD1. In germline, CDR1 is MDHEN, CDR2 SYDVKM. This CDR3 has 14 amino acids. With 4 bases clipped from V and 5 bases from J, the junction kept 7 bases outside the gene matches. The CDR3 region is CASSSPGQATEAFF. CDR3 sequence (DNA): TGTGCCAGCAGTTCGCCAGGACAGGCAACTGAAGCTTTCTTT. The full variable domain, completed using reference TRBV28 and TRBJ1-1, is DVKVTQSSRYLVKRTGEKVFLECVQDMDHENMFWYRQDPGLGLRLIYFSYDVKMKEKGDIPEGYSVSREKKERFSLILESASTNQTSMYLCASSSPGQATEAFFGQGTRLTVV.

The table lists this clonotype with a few counts. The V call is TRBV29-1, the J call TRBJ2-3; TRBD1 matches 7 bases. J was trimmed by 0 bases and V by 7 bases; bases with no gene match: 4. The CDR3 has 13 amino acids. The germline CDR1 and CDR2 sequences are SQVTM and ANQGSEA. The CDR3 coding sequence is TGCAGCGGTTCGGACAGGAGCACAGATACGCAGTATTTT. Its translation: CSGSDRSTDTQYF.

This clonotype occurred a few times. This chain links TRBV5-8 with TRBJ1-1; D unclear. The CDR3 sequence is 15 residues long. The V and J ends lost 0 bases and 2 bases respectively, with 11 bases between them. Germline CDR1 reads SGHTS; CDR2 reads YDEGEE. The CDR3 reads CASSLARLGNTEAFF. The CDR3 DNA sequence: TGTGCCAGCAGCTTGGCGCGGTTAGGAAACACTGAAGCTTTCTTT.

In its sample, this clonotype was seen a few times. This chain connects TRBV7-2 to TRBJ2-3; 11 positions match TRBD1. The V gene's germline CDR1 is SGHTA and CDR2 FQGNSA. This CDR3 contains 15 residues. The V gene end was trimmed by 8 bases and the J gene end by 5 bases; junction bases not matched to a gene: 9. The CDR3: CASGWTGGMGDTQYF. CDR3 nucleotide sequence: TGTGCCAGCGGATGGACAGGGGGCATGGGAGATACGCAGTATTTT. The complete variable domain, with remaining parts taken from reference TRBV7-2 and TRBJ2-3, reads GAGVSQSPSNKVTEKGKDVELRCDPISGHTALYWYRQSLGQGLEFLIYFQGNSAPDKSGLPSDRFSAERTGGSVSTLTIQRTQQEDSAVYLCASGWTGGMGDTQYFGPGTRLTVL.

This clonotype appeared many times. The rearrangement links TRBV27 to TRBJ2-3, with D possibly TRBD1 on 6 matching bases. V lost 5 bases, J lost 1 base, and 10 bases lay in between. Germline CDR1 reads MNHEY; CDR2 reads SMNVEV (reference sequence). This CDR3 contains 14 residues. The CDR3 loop reads CASSQGPRTDTQYF. CDR3 DNA: TGTGCCAGCAGTCAGGGGCCCCGCACAGATACGCAGTATTTT.

In its sample, this clonotype was seen many times. Mismatch with germline at one junction end may stem from a read error. V gene TRBV6-2 or TRBV6-3 combines with J gene TRBJ1-1; TRBD1 aligns across 8 bases. The CDR3 is made up of 13 amino acids. The V gene's germline CDR1 is MNHEY and CDR2 SVGEGT. The chain's CDR3 is CASRLGSTGAYKF. The CDR3 nucleotides are TGTGCCAGTAGGCTCGGATCGACAGGGGCCTACAAATTT.

This chain uses TRBV7-8 with TRBJ2-3, with 7 bases that match TRBD1. Germline CDR1 is SGHVS and CDR2 is FQNEAQ. The CDR3 has 16 residues. V gave up 3 bases and J gave up 3 bases; unmatched junction bases: 9. CDR3 protein: CASSLGPGQKTDTQYF. The CDR3 DNA reads TGTGCCAGCAGCTTGGGACCGGGACAGAAGACAGATACGCAGTATTTT.

This clonotype was seen many times. V and J are TRBV21-1 and TRBJ2-2; the D call TRBD1 from the table was never checked on the DNA. TRBV21-1 is tagged as a pseudogene. The CDR3 is 17 residues long. The CDR3 nucleotides are TGTGCCAGCAGCCCCTACACCCCGGGACAGGGCGAGGTCAAGCTGTTTTTT. This gives the protein CASSPYTPGQGEVKLFF.

This clonotype was picked up a small number of times. V gene TRBV7-9 combines with J gene TRBJ2-1; 11 bases line up with TRBD2. This CDR3 is 16 amino acids long. The V gene's germline CDR1 is SEHNR and CDR2 FQNEAQ (reference sequence). V dropped 5 bases and J dropped 6; count of bases not matched to a gene: 9. CDR3 sequence: CASSQIAGGGLNEQFF. In DNA form, the CDR3 reads TGTGCCAGCAGCCAAATAGCGGGAGGGGGCCTCAATGAGCAGTTCTTC.

The chain combines TRBV7-9 with TRBJ1-1; no definite D call. Trimming shortened V by 2 bases and J by 8 bases, and 6 bases separated the two germline ends. The germline gives CDR1 SEHNR, CDR2 FQNEAQ (reference sequence). The CDR3 runs 11 residues. The CDR3 sequence: CASSLKREAFF. In DNA form, the CDR3 reads TGTGCCAGCAGCTTAAAGAGGGAAGCTTTCTTT. Together with reference TRBV7-9 and TRBJ1-1, the CDR3 gives the full variable domain: DTGVSQNPRHKITKRGQNVTFRCDPISEHNRLYWYRQTLGQGPEFLTYFQNEAQLEKSRLLSDRFSAERPKGSFSTLEIQRTEQGDSAMYLCASSLKREAFFGQGTRLTVV.

The chain joins TRBV27 to TRBJ2-2, with TRBD2 matching 14 bases. CDR3 length equals 15 residues. J lost 6 bases, V lost 6 bases, and 3 bases had no gene match. In germline, CDR1 is MNHEY, CDR2 SMNVEV (reference sequence). The CDR3 sequence: CASRATSGRAGELFF. The CDR3 region has the DNA TGTGCCAGCAGGGCGACTAGCGGGAGGGCCGGGGAGCTGTTTTTT.

This clonotype came up a few times. This chain links TRBV4-3 with TRBJ1-1; perhaps TRBD1 as D (6 bases). This CDR3 contains 15 residues. Germline V gene lookup returns CDR1 LGHNA and CDR2 YSLEER. The ends were cut back, 1 base at V and 1 base at J, with 10 bases in the middle. CDR3 bases: TGCGCCAGCAGCCAAGCGGACAGTCCGAACACTGAAGCTTTCTTT. This sequence encodes CASSQADSPNTEAFF.

This clonotype was detected only a few times. The chain has TRBV19 and TRBJ1-4; D remains ambiguous. This CDR3 region has 16 residues. Germline V gene sequence: CDR1 LNHDA, CDR2 SQIVND (reference sequence). The V and J ends lost 4 bases and 0 bases respectively, with 12 bases between them. The CDR3: CASSKQHGATNEKLFF. CDR3 DNA: TGTGCCAGTAGTAAACAACATGGGGCAACTAATGAAAAACTGTTTTTT.

This clonotype was seen more than once but under ten times. V and J are TRBV28 and TRBJ1-4; 8 nucleotides match TRBD1. V lost 5 bases to trimming and J lost 1 base; unmatched junction nucleotides: 6. Per the germline V gene, CDR1 is MDHEN and CDR2 is SYDVKM. The CDR3 sequence is 16 residues long. CDR3: CASSPTGGVTNEKLFF. In DNA, the CDR3 is TGTGCCAGCAGTCCCACAGGGGGTGTAACTAATGAAAAACTGTTTTTT.

This clonotype was found many times. The chain has TRBV5-1 and TRBJ2-2; D gene ambiguous. This CDR3 region has 16 residues. The germline gives CDR1 SGHRS, CDR2 YFSETQ. With 1 base removed from V and 0 bases from J, the gap between germline ends came to 10 bases. For the CDR3, the DNA is TGCGCCAGCAGCTTGATTAGCAATACGAACACCGGGGAGCTGTTTTTT. Encoded protein: CASSLISNTNTGELFF.

This chain links TRBV11-1 with TRBJ2-1; possible D gene TRBD2, 7 bases. The ends were cut back, 2 bases at V and 5 bases at J, with 19 bases in the middle. CDR3 size: 17 residues. The germline CDR1 and CDR2 sequences are SGHAT and FQDESV (reference sequence). This chain's CDR3 is CASSLSFGGLTHNEQFF. DNA for the CDR3: TGTGCCAGCAGCTTAAGTTTCGGGGGGCTTACACACAATGAGCAGTTCTTC.

This clonotype occurred many times. The chain combines TRBV5-1 with TRBJ2-7, with 10 bases matching TRBD1. The CDR3 is made up of 18 amino acids. Per germline, CDR1 SGHRS and CDR2 YFSETQ. V was clipped by 0 bases and J by 0 bases; unmatched bases: 9. For the CDR3, the DNA is TGCGCCAGCAGCTTGGGAAGGACAGGGGGATCTAGCTCCTACGAGCAGTACTTC. It is translated as CASSLGRTGGSSSYEQYF.

Many counts were recorded for this clonotype. This chain connects TRBV5-1 to TRBJ2-1; TRBD2 agrees at 14 bases. The CDR3 has 15 residues. Germline CDR1 is SGHRS and CDR2 is YFSETQ. V was pared by 4 bases and J by 5 bases, with 2 bases of the junction left unmatched. CDR3 protein: CASSETSGRDNEQFF. The CDR3 bases are TGCGCCAGCAGCGAGACTAGCGGGAGGGACAATGAGCAGTTCTTC.

This clonotype has a handful of counts. The chain links TRBV21-1 to TRBJ1-6; TRBD1, the table's D call, lacks a check against the DNA. TRBV21-1 constitutes a pseudogene. The CDR3 sequence is 14 residues long. CDR3 protein: CASSKGGSDSPLHF. The CDR3 coding sequence is TGTGCCAGCAGCAAGGGGGGAAGTGATTCACCCCTCCACTTT.

The V gene is TRBV7-9, the J gene TRBJ2-1, with D uncertain. Deletions cut 1 base from V and 1 base from J, with 8 bases between. This CDR3 region has 15 residues. Germline values: CDR1 SEHNR, CDR2 FQNEAQ (reference sequence). CDR3 residues: CASSLGVISYNEQFF. The DNA of the CDR3 is TGTGCCAGCAGCTTAGGGGTAATATCCTACAATGAGCAGTTCTTC.

The sample holds a few counts of this clonotype. The chain carries TRBV12-3 or TRBV12-4 and TRBJ1-6; D is unclear. CDR3 length: 14 amino acids. With 3 bases removed from V and 4 bases from J, the gap between germline ends came to 7 bases. The CDR3 sequence: CASSFGIYNSPLHF. CDR3 nucleotides: TGTGCCAGCAGTTTCGGGATTTATAATTCACCCCTCCACTTT.

The sample holds a few counts of this clonotype. The gene calls are TRBV29-1 and TRBJ2-1; the match to TRBD1 covers 8 bases. V was pared by 4 bases and J by 6 bases, with 8 bases of the junction left unmatched. Germline CDR1 SQVTM, CDR2 ANQGSEA. The CDR3 covers 14 residues. The CDR3 region has the DNA TGCAGCGTTGCAGGGGGCGGTCAGTTCAATGAGCAGTTCTTC. Translated, it gives CSVAGGGQFNEQFF.

This clonotype was counted a few times. The V and J genes are TRBV4-3 and TRBJ2-1, with 12 nucleotides matching TRBD2. CDR3 length: 16 residues. V shed 0 bases and J 9 bases; nucleotides not matched to a gene: 6. Germline V gene sequence: CDR1 LGHNA, CDR2 YSLEER. The CDR3 sequence is CASSQDLAGGGSEQFF. The CDR3 DNA is TGCGCCAGCAGCCAAGATCTAGCGGGAGGGGGCTCTGAGCAGTTCTTC.

In this sample, this clonotype turned up a few times. The V call is TRBV7-2, the J call TRBJ2-1; no clear D gene. From germline, CDR1 is SGHTA and CDR2 FQGNSA. The CDR3 contains 11 residues. Trimming left V 5 bases short and J 4 bases short, with 3 bases between. Here the CDR3 DNA reads TGTGCCAGCAGCGGGTACAATGAGCAGTTCTTC. Its translation is CASSGYNEQFF.

The V and J genes are TRBV7-6 and TRBJ1-5; 8 positions agree with TRBD1. After removal of 1 base from V and 4 bases from J, the junction contained 3 bases not matched to a gene. Germline V gene lookup returns CDR1 SGHVS and CDR2 FNYEAQ. The CDR3 is 15 amino acids. The CDR3 coding sequence is TGTGCCAGCAGCTTAGGACAGGGGTTTAATCAGCCCCAGCATTTT. Its protein product is CASSLGQGFNQPQHF.

A few counts support this clonotype. The chain is built from TRBV7-8 and TRBJ2-2; 8 bases map to TRBD2. After removal of 5 bases from V and 4 bases from J, the junction contained 6 bases not matched to a gene. Germline values: CDR1 SGHVS, CDR2 FQNEAQ. The CDR3 loop spans 15 amino acids. CDR3 nucleotide sequence: TGTGCCAGCAGCCCCCGGGGGGGCCCCACCGGGGAGCTGTTTTTT. Its translation is CASSPRGGPTGELFF.

This clonotype was seen only a few times. The chain uses TRBV7-9 and TRBJ2-7, with D perhaps matching TRBD1 (6 bases). The CDR3 sequence is 14 residues long. Germline V lookup: CDR1 SEHNR, CDR2 FQNEAQ (reference sequence). V was clipped by 5 bases and J by 3 bases, with 14 bases between them. CDR3 residues: CASSLGGDGYEQYF. In DNA form, the CDR3 reads TGTGCCAGCAGCCTAGGGGGAGACGGCTACGAGCAGTACTTC.

This rearrangement joins TRBV28 to TRBJ2-1; D may be TRBD1 (6 bases). Looked up from germline, CDR1 is MDHEN and CDR2 is SYDVKM. The V gene lost 2 bases and the J gene lost 6 bases, with 17 bases spanning the gap. The length of the CDR3 is 16 residues. The CDR3 sequence is CASSLRRGPMGNEQFF. In nucleotides, the CDR3 is TGTGCCAGCAGTTTACGCAGGGGACCCATGGGCAATGAGCAGTTCTTC.

This clonotype has a handful of counts. The chain combines TRBV20-1 with TRBJ2-3; no reliable D call. CDR3 length equals 13 residues. Germline V gene lookup returns CDR1 DFQATT and CDR2 SNEGSKA (reference sequence). Deletions cut 6 bases from V and 1 base from J, with 11 bases between. CDR3 nucleotides: TGCAGTGCAGCCAGACGGGGCACAGATACGCAGTATTTT. It translates to CSAARRGTDTQYF.

This clonotype was picked up a small number of times. This chain joins TRBV24-1 and TRBJ1-2; D gene unclear. The CDR3 contains 14 residues. CDR1 and CDR2 from the germline V gene are KGHDR and SFDVKD. Between the trimmed V and J ends, which lost 3 bases and 4 bases, there was a span of 11 bases. The CDR3 DNA reads as TGTGCCACCAGTGATCCCCAAATTCCCTATGGCTACACCTTC. Translated: CATSDPQIPYGYTF.